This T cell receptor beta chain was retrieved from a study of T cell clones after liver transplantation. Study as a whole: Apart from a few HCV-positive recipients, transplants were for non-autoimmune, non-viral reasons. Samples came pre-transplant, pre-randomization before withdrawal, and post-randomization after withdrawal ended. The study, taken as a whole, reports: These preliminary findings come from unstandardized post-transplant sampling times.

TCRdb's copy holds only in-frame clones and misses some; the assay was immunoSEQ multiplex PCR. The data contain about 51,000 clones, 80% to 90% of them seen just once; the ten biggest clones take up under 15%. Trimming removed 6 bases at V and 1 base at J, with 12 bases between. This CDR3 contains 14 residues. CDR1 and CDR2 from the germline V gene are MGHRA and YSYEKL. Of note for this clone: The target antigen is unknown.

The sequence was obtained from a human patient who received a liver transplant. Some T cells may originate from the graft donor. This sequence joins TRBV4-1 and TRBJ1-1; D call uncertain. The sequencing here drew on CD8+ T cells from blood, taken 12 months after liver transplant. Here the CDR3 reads CASRRPGENTEAFF. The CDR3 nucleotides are TGCGCCAGCAGAAGGCCGGGAGAGAACACTGAAGCTTTCTTT.